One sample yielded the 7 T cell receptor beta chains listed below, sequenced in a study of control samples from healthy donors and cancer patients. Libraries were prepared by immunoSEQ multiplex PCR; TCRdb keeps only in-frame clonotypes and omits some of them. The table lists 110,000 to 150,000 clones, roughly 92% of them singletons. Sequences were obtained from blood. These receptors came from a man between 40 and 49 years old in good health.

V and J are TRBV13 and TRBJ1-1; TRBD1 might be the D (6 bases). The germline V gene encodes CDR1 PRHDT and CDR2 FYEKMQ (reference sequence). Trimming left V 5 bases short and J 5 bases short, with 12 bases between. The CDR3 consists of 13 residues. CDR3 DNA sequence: TGTGCCAGCAGCCCTGATACAGGGACTGAAGCTTTCTTT. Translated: CASSPDTGTEAFF.

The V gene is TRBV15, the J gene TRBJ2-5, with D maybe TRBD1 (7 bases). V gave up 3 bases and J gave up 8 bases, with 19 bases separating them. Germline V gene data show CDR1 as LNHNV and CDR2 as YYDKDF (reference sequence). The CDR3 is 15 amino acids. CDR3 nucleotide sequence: TGTGCCACCAGCAGTCGGGAGACAGGGTTGAAAACCCAGTACTTC. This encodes CATSSRETGLKTQYF. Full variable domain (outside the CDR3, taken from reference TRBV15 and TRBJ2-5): DAMVIQNPRYQVTQFGKPVTLSCSQTLNHNVMYWYQQKSSQAPKLLFHYYDKDFNNEADTPDNFQSRRPNTSFCFLDIRSPGLGDTAMYLCATSSRETGLKTQYFGPGTRLLVL.

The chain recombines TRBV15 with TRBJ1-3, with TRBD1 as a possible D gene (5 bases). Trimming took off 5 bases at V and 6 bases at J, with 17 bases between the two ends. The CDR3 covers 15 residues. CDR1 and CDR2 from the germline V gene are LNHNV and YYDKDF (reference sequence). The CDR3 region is CATSRGGTSVNTIYF. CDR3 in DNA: TGTGCCACCAGCCGAGGAGGGACTTCAGTAAACACCATATATTTT.

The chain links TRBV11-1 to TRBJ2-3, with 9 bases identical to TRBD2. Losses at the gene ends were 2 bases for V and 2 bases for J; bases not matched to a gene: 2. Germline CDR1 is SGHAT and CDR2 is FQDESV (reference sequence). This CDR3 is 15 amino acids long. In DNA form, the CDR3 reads TGTGCCAGCAGCTTAACTAGCGGGCCCACAGATACGCAGTATTTT. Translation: CASSLTSGPTDTQYF.

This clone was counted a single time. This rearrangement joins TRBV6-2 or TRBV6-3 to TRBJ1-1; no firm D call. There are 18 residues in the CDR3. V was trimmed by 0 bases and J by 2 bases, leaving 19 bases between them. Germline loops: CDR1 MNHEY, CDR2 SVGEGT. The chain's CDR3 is CASSYSSMWQAINTEAFF. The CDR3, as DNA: TGTGCCAGCAGTTACTCTTCGATGTGGCAGGCGATTAACACTGAAGCTTTCTTT.

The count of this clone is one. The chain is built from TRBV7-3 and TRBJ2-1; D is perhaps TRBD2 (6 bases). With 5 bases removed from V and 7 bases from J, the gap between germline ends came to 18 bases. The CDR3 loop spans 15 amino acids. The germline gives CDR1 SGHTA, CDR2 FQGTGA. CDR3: CASSDPPGGKNEQFF. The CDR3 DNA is TGTGCCAGCAGCGATCCCCCGGGCGGGAAAAATGAGCAGTTCTTC.

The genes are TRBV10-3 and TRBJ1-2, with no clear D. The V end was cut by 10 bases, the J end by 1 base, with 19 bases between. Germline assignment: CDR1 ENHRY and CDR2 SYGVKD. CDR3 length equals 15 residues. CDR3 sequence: CATSSGSASNYGYTF. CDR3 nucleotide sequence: TGTGCCACATCCAGCGGCAGCGCGAGTAACTATGGCTACACCTTC.